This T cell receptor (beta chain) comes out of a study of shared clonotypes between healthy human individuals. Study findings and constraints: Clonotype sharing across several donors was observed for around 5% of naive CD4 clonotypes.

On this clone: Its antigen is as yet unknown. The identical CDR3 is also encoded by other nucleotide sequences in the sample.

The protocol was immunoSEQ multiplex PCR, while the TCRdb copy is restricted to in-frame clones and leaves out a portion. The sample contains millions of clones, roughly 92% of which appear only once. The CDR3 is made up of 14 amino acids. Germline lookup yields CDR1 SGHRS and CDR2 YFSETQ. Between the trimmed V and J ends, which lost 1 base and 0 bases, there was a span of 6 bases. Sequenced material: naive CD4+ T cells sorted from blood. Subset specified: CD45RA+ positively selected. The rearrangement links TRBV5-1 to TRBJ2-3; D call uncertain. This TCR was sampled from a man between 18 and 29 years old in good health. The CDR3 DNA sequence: TGCGCCAGCAGCTTGAGACCCAGCACAGATACGCAGTATTTT. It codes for CASSLRPSTDTQYF.